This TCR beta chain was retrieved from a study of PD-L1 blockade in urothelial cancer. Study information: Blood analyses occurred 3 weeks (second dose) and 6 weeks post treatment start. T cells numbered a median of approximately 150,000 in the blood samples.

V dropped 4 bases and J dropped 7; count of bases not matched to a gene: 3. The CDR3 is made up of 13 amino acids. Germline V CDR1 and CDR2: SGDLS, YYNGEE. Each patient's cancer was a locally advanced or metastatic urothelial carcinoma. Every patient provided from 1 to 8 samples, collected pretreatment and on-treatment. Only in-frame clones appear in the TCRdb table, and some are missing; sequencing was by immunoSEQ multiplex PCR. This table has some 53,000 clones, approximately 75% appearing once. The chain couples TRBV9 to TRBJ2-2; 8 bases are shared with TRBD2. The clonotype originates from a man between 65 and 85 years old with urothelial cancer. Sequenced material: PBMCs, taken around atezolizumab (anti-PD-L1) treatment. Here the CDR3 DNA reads TGTGCCAGCAGCTCGCGGGGGGACGGGGAGCTGTTTTTT. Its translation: CASSSRGDGELFF.